This T cell receptor gamma chain was recorded in a study of gamma-delta chains in newborns, infants, children. Study in general: Microbial exposure reportedly drives polyclonal innate γδ T cell expansion after birth.

This clone was observed a handful of times. TCRdb re-called the reads using CATT. The sample yields approximately 1,100 gamma-chain clones, around two fifths seen once. The CDR3 has 16 amino acids. The germline gives CDR1 GITISATS, CDR2 ISYDGTV (reference sequence). Trimming cost V 3 bases and J 2 bases; bases outside gene matches: 1. The sequence came from a child who was a newborn, infant or young child, either healthy, febrile or measles-vaccinated (not recorded which). Sequencing was done on a sample of blood. The J gene is TRGJP, the V gene TRGV9. TCRdb leaves out the J gene; it was filled in here by matching the DNA to germline. Here the CDR3 DNA reads TGTGCCTTGTGGGAGTGGCAAGAGTTGGGCAAAAAAATCAAGGTATTT. Protein sequence: CALWEWQELGKKIKVF.